In this sample, the clone carrying this T cell receptor (beta chain) turned up many times. What it recognizes is unknown. As to time point: healthy volunteer bleed at 6 weeks. Researchers extracted total RNA from unfractionated whole blood. This specimen comes from a study of human T cells and chemical hapten exposure. Study details: Slight differences in pooled library volume were the main source of varying TCR yields across samples. Study outcomes and limitations: High-frequency TCRs, those above 1 in 1000, stayed the same after DPC sensitization.

MiXCR, applied by TCRdb to the RACE reads, yields one record per CDR3 protein. The repertoire holds around 80,000 distinct CDR3 sequences, with roughly 8.7% as singletons. CDR1 is SNHLY and CDR2 is FYNNEI in the germline V gene. This CDR3 has 19 amino acids. With 6 bases clipped from V and 0 bases from J, the junction kept 16 bases outside the gene matches. The sequence came from a male donor in good health. Some clones in this sample may be carry-over from other donors' samples. Sequences were obtained from whole blood. The genes are TRBV2 and TRBJ1-5; 8 nucleotides align to TRBD1. The CDR3: CASSLRRQGILHSNQPQHF. DNA of the CDR3: TGTGCCAGCAGCCTCCGGCGACAGGGGATCCTTCATAGCAATCAGCCCCAGCATTTT.